The clone carrying this T cell receptor (beta chain) was observed a few times. The target antigen is unknown. 5'RACE template switching generated TCR cDNA, adding a universal primer site and UMIs. TCRdb redid the calling of the 5' RACE reads with MiXCR, one entry per CDR3 protein. The profile shows some 70,000 distinct CDR3 sequences, under 8% of them singletons. These data are taken from a study of T cells after yellow fever vaccination. General study points: Most clones from primary vaccination were detected again post-booster (just over 95% CD4, 88% CD8).

V lost 5 bases and J lost 5, with 12 bases in between. This CDR3 has 14 amino acids. Sequencing was performed on CD8+ T cells sorted from PBMCs, taken approximately 47 days after the first yellow fever vaccination. The chain is built from TRBV12-3 or TRBV12-4 and TRBJ2-2, with D possibly being TRBD1 (6 bases). The receptor was derived from a man younger than 35 who received the YFV17D yellow fever vaccine. The CDR3 is CASSPPQGTGELFF. The CDR3 nucleotides are TGTGCCAGCAGTCCACCACAGGGTACCGGGGAGCTGTTTTTT.